This T cell receptor beta chain was found in a study of early T cells in non-severe SARS-CoV-2 infection. Across the whole study: It was bulk RNA from unsorted whole blood that was sequenced, and the chains were unpaired.

This clonotype was counted only a few times. TCRdb reprocessed the 5' RACE reads via MiXCR and lists one record per CDR3 protein. The sample holds approximately 69,000 distinct CDR3 sequences, about 12% seen once. The germline V gene has CDR1 MNHEY and CDR2 SVGAGI. This CDR3 region has 13 residues. The V and J ends lost 3 bases and 2 bases respectively, with 6 bases between them. The sequenced sample consisted of whole blood. The TCR sequence derives from an adult who was a healthcare worker with PCR-confirmed SARS-CoV-2 infection or an uninfected control (not recorded which). The V and J genes are TRBV6-5 and TRBJ2-3; D is ambiguous. The CDR3 is CASSYQVTDTQYF. CDR3 in DNA: TGTGCCAGCAGTTATCAGGTCACAGATACGCAGTATTTT.